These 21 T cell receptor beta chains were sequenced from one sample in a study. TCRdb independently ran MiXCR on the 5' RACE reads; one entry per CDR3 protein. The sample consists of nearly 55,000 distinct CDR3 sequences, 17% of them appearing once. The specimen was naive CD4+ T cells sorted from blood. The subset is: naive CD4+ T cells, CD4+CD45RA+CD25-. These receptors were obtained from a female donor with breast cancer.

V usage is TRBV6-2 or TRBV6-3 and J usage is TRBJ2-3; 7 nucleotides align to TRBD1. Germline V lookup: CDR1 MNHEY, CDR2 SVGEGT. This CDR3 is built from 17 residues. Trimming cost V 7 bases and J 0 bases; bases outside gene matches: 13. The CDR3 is CASIPWEGGSSTDTQYF. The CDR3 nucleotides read TGTGCCAGCATCCCCTGGGAAGGGGGCTCTAGCACAGATACGCAGTATTTT.

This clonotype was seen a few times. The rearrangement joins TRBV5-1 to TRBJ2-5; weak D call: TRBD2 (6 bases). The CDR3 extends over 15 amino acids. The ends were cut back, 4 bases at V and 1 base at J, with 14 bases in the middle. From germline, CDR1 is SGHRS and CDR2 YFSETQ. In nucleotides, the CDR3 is TGCGCCAGCAGCCCAGGCCTGGGGGGCCAAGAGACCCAGTACTTC. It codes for CASSPGLGGQETQYF.

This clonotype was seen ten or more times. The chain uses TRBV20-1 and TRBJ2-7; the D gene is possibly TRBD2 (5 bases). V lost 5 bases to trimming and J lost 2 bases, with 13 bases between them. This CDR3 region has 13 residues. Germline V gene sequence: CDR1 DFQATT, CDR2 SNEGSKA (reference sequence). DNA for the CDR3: TGCAGTGCTCCCCGGGGTACCACCTACGAGCAGTACTTC. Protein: CSAPRGTTYEQYF.

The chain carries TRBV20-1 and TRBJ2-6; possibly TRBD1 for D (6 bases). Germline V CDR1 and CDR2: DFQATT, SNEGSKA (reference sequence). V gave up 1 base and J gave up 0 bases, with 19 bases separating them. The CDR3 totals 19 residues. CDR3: CSARGTGQIANSGANVLTF. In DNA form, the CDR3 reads TGCAGTGCTAGAGGGACGGGACAAATCGCTAACTCTGGGGCCAACGTCCTGACTTTC.

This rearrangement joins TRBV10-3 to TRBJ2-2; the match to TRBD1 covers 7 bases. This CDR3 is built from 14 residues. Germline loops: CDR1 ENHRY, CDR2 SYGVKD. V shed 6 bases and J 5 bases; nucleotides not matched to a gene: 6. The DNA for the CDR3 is TGTGCCATCAGGGGGACAGACCTGACCGGGGAGCTGTTTTTT. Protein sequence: CAIRGTDLTGELFF.

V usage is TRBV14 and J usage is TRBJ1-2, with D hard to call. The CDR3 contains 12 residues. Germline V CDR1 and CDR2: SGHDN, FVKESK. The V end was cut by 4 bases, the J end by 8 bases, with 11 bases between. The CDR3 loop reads CASSPGPGGYTF. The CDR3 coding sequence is TGTGCCAGCAGCCCCGGCCCTGGGGGCTACACCTTC. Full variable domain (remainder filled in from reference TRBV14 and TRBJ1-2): EAGVTQFPSHSVIEKGQTVTLRCDPISGHDNLYWYRRVMGKEIKFLLHFVKESKQDESGMPNNRFLAERTGGTYSTLKVQPAELEDSGVYFCASSPGPGGYTFGSGTRLTVV.

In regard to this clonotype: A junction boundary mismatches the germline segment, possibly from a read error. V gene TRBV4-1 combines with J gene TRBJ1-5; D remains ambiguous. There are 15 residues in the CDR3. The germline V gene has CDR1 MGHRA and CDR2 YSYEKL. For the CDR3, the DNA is TGCGCCAGCAGCCAACGGGAGGGTAGCAGTCAGCCCCAGCATTTT. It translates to CASSQREGSSQPQHF.

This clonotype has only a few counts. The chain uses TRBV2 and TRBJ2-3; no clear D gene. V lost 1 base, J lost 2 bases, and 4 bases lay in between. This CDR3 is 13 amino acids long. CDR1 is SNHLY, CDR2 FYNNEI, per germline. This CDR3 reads CASSEEVTDTQYF. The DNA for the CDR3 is TGTGCCAGCAGTGAAGAAGTCACAGATACGCAGTATTTT.

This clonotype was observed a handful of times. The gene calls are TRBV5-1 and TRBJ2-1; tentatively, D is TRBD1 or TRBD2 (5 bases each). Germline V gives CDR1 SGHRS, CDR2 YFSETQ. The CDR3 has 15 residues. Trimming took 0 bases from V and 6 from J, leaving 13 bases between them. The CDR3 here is CASSLAVGGPNEQFF. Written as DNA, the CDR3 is TGCGCCAGCAGCTTGGCCGTTGGGGGACCCAATGAGCAGTTCTTC.

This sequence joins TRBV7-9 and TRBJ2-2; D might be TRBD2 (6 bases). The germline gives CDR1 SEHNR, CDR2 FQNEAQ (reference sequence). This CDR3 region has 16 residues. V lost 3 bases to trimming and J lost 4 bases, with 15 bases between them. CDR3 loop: CASSLNPGLITGELFF. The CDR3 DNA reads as TGTGCCAGCAGCTTGAATCCGGGACTCATCACCGGGGAGCTGTTTTTT.

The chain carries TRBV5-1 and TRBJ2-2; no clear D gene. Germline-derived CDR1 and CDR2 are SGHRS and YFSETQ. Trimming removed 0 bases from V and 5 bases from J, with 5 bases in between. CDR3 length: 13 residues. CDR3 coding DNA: TGCGCCAGCAGCTTGGTTCAGACCGGGGAGCTGTTTTTT. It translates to CASSLVQTGELFF.

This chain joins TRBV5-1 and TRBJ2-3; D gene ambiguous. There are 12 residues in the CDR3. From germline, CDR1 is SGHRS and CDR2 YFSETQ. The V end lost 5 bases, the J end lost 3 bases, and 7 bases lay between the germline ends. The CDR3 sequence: CASRRGTDTQYF. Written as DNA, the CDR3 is TGCGCCAGCAGACGAGGAACAGATACGCAGTATTTT.

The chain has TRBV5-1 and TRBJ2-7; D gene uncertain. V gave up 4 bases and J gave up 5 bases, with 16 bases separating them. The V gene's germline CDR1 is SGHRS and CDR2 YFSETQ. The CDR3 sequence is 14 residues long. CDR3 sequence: CASSRQEPTDEQYF. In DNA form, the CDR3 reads TGCGCCAGCAGCCGTCAGGAACCTACTGACGAGCAGTACTTC.

The CDR3 DNA sequence: TGTGCCAGCAGCCAAGTAAGCGGGGGCGGAAAGGAGACCCAGTACTTC. Residues: CASSQVSGGGKETQYF. The rearrangement uses TRBV3-1 and TRBJ2-5, with TRBD2 identical over 8 bases. CDR3 length: 16 amino acids. The germline V gene encodes CDR1 LGHDT and CDR2 YNNKEL (reference sequence). Trimming cost V 1 base and J 5 bases; bases outside gene matches: 9.

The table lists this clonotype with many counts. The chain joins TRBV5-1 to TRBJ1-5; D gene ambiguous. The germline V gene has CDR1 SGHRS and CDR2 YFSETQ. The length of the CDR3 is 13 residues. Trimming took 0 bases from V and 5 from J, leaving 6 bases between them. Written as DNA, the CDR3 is TGCGCCAGCAGCTTGGACCCTGATCAGCCCCAGCATTTT. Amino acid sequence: CASSLDPDQPQHF.

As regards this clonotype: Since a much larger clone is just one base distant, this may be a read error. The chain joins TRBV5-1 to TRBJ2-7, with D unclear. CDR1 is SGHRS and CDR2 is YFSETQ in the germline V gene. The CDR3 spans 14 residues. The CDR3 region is CASTPVAGTYAQYF. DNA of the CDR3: TGCGCCAGCACCCCCGTGGCAGGAACCTACGCGCAGTACTTC.

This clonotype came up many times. As DNA, the CDR3 is TGCGCCAGCTCTCTTGGCTCAGCGCCCGTCTACAATGAGCAGTTCTTC. Protein sequence: CASSLGSAPVYNEQFF. This sequence joins TRBV5-1 and TRBJ2-1; no clear D gene. The germline CDR1 and CDR2 sequences are SGHRS and YFSETQ. The CDR3 sequence is 16 residues long. The V end was cut by 7 bases, the J end by 3 bases, with 20 bases between.

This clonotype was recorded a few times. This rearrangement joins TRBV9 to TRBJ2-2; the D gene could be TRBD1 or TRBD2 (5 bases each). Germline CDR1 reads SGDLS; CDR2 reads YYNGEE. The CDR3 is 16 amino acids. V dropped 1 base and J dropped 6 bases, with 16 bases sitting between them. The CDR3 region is CASSVPLGDDPGELFF. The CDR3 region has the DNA TGTGCCAGCAGCGTACCCCTGGGGGACGACCCCGGGGAGCTGTTTTTT.

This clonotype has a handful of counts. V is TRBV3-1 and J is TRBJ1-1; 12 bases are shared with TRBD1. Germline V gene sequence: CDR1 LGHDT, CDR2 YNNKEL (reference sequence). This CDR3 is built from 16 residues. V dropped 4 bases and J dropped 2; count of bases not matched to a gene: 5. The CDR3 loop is CASSRGTGGRNTEAFF. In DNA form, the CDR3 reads TGTGCCAGCAGCCGTGGGACAGGGGGCAGAAACACTGAAGCTTTCTTT.

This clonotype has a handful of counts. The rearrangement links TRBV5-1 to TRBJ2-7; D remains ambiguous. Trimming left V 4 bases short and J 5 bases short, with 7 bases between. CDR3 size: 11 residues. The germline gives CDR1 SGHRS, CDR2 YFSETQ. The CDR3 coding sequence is TGCGCCAGCAGCCTGAAGAACGAGCAGTACTTC. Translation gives CASSLKNEQYF.

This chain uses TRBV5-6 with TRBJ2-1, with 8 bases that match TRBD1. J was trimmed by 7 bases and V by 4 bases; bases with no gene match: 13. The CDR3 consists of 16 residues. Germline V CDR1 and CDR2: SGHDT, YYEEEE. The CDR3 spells CASSGPHGTGSNEQFF. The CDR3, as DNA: TGTGCCAGCAGCGGACCCCACGGGACAGGTTCAAATGAGCAGTTCTTC.